The 9 T cell receptor beta chains given below trace back to one sample, sequenced in a study of cytomegalovirus exposure and HLA in healthy donors. Method: immunoSEQ multiplex PCR; TCRdb's copy keeps in-frame clones and lacks some. This sample has some 130,000 clones, with roughly four fifths found just once. Sample: PBMCs. The receptor set was obtained from a woman in her thirties in good health and CMV-seronegative.

This chain connects TRBV6-6 to TRBJ2-2; D is possibly TRBD2 (6 bases). The ends were cut back, 6 bases at V and 5 bases at J, with 10 bases in the middle. This CDR3 region has 13 residues. The V gene's germline CDR1 is MNHNY and CDR2 SVGAGI (reference sequence). The CDR3 protein is CASRTGGTGELFF. The DNA for the CDR3 is TGTGCCAGCAGGACCGGGGGTACCGGGGAGCTGTTTTTT.

V usage is TRBV10-3 and J usage is TRBJ1-2, with D maybe TRBD1 (6 bases). V was clipped by 6 bases and J by 3 bases, with 11 bases between them. In germline, CDR1 is ENHRY, CDR2 SYGVKD. This CDR3 has 13 residues. DNA of the CDR3: TGTGCCATCAGGGACAGAAGGGACTATGGCTACACCTTC. Protein product: CAIRDRRDYGYTF.

The chain links TRBV15 to TRBJ1-1; D possibly corresponds to TRBD1 (6 bases). CDR3 length: 13 amino acids. Germline loops: CDR1 LNHNV, CDR2 YYDKDF (reference sequence). Trimming shortened V by 8 bases and J by 0 bases, and 10 bases separated the two germline ends. Here the CDR3 DNA reads TGTGCCACCGGGACAAGAATGAACACTGAAGCTTTCTTT. Translated, it gives CATGTRMNTEAFF.

The chain has TRBV19 and TRBJ2-7; 10 bases agree with TRBD2. The CDR3 runs to 15 residues. Looked up from germline, CDR1 is LNHDA and CDR2 is SQIVND (reference sequence). V lost 1 base to trimming and J lost 1 base; unmatched junction nucleotides: 1. The CDR3 loop is CASSIGTSGSYEQYF. DNA of the CDR3: TGTGCCAGTAGTATAGGGACTAGCGGATCCTACGAGCAGTACTTC. Full variable domain (missing parts from reference TRBV19 and TRBJ2-7): DGGITQSPKYLFRKEGQNVTLSCEQNLNHDAMYWYRQDPGQGLRLIYYSQIVNDFQKGDIAEGYSVSREKKESFPLTVTSAQKNPTAFYLCASSIGTSGSYEQYFGPGTRLTVT.

This clone was counted a few times. The rearrangement uses TRBV2 and TRBJ1-2; 11 bases are a match to TRBD1. Germline V gives CDR1 SNHLY, CDR2 FYNNEI. With V trimmed by 2 bases and J by 7 bases, 3 bases remained unmatched. CDR3 length: 14 residues. For the CDR3, the DNA is TGTGCCAGCAGTGAAAGGGGACAGGGGGGTGGCTACACCTTC. Its protein product is CASSERGQGGGYTF. Drawing the rest from reference TRBV2 and TRBJ1-2, the complete variable domain is EPEVTQTPSHQVTQMGQEVILRCVPISNHLYFYWYRQILGQKVEFLVSFYNNEISEKSEIFDDQFSVERPDGSNFTLKIRSTKLEDSAMYFCASSERGQGGGYTFGSGTRLTVV.

This chain joins TRBV11-2 and TRBJ2-7, with unresolved D. The CDR3 totals 16 residues. The V end lost 1 base, the J end lost 0 bases, and 13 bases lay between the germline ends. The germline CDR1 and CDR2 sequences are SGHAT and FQNNGV. Here the CDR3 DNA reads TGTGCCAGCAGCTTAGGGGCTATCAGTTACTCCTACGAGCAGTACTTC. Translating it yields CASSLGAISYSYEQYF.

The chain joins TRBV7-9 to TRBJ2-7; TRBD2 is a possible D gene (6 bases). V was pared by 1 base and J by 7 bases, with 17 bases between. Germline CDR1 SEHNR, CDR2 FQNEAQ (reference sequence). The CDR3 has 15 amino acids. This CDR3 is CASSLGRASAGEQYF. CDR3 sequence (DNA): TGTGCCAGCAGCTTAGGAAGGGCGAGTGCGGGAGAGCAGTACTTC.

This rearrangement joins TRBV4-1 to TRBJ1-2; D possibly corresponds to TRBD1 (5 bases). CDR1 and CDR2 from the germline V gene are MGHRA and YSYEKL. The V end lost 0 bases, the J end lost 4 bases, and 12 bases lay between the germline ends. This CDR3 region has 15 residues. CDR3 sequence reads: CASSQDGDSFYGYTF. CDR3 nucleotides: TGCGCCAGCAGCCAAGATGGAGACAGTTTCTATGGCTACACCTTC.

The chain links TRBV5-8 to TRBJ2-3; 12 bases are shared with TRBD2. The CDR3 totals 16 residues. Germline CDR1 and CDR2: SGHTS and YDEGEE. With V trimmed by 0 bases and J by 4 bases, 3 bases remained unmatched. The CDR3 reads CASSLVLAGGPDTQYF. CDR3 bases: TGTGCCAGCAGCTTGGTGCTAGCGGGGGGGCCAGATACGCAGTATTTT.